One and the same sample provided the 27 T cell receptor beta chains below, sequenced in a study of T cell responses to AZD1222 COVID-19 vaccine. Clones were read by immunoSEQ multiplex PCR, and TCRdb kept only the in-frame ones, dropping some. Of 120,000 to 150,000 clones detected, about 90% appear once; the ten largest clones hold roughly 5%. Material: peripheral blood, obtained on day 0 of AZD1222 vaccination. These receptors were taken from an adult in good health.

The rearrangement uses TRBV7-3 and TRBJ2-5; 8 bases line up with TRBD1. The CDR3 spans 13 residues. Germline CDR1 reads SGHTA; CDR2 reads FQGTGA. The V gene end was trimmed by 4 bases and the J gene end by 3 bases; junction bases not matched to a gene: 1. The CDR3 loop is CASSSTGEETQYF. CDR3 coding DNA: TGTGCCAGCAGCTCGACAGGGGAAGAGACCCAGTACTTC.

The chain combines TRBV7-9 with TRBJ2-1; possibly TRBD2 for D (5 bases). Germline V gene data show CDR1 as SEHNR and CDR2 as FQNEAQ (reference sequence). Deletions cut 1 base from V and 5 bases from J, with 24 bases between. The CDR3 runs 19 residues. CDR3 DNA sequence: TGTGCCAGCAGCTTAGGAGGTTGGAGCGGACCAAAGAGGGACAATGAGCAGTTCTTC. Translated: CASSLGGWSGPKRDNEQFF.

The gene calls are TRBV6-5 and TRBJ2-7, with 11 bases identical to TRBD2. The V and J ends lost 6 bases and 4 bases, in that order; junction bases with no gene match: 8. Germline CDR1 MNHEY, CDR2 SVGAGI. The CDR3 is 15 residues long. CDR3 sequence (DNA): TGTGCCAGCAGCTCCGGGACTAGCGGAACTTACGAGCAGTACTTC. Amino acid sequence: CASSSGTSGTYEQYF.

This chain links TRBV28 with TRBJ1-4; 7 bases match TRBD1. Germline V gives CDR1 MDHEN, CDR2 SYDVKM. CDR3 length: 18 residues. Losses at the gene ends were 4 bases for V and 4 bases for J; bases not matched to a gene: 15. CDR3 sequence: CASSSTQIPTGNNEKLFF. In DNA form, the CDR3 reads TGTGCCAGCAGTTCGACACAAATCCCGACAGGGAATAATGAAAAACTGTTTTTT.

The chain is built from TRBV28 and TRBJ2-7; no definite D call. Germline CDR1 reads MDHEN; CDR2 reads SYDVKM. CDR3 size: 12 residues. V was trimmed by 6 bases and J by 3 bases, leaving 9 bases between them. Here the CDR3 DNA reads TGTGCCAGCAGGGACCCAAGCTACGAGCAGTACTTC. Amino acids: CASRDPSYEQYF.

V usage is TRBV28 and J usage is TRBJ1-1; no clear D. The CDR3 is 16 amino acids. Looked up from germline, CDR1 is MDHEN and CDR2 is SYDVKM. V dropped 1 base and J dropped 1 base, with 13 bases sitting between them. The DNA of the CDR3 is TGTGCCAGCAGTTTATTCGGGAGCCCAGGGAACACTGAAGCTTTCTTT. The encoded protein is CASSLFGSPGNTEAFF.

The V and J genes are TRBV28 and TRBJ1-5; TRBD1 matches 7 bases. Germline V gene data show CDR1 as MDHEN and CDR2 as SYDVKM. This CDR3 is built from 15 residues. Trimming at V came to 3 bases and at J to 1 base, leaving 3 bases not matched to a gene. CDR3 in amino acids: CASSFGRGSNQPQHF. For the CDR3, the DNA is TGTGCCAGCAGTTTCGGCAGGGGGAGCAATCAGCCCCAGCATTTT.

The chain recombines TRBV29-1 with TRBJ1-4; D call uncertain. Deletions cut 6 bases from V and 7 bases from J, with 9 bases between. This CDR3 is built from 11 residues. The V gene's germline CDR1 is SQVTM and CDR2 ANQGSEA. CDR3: CSVPWGEKLFF. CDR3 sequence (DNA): TGCAGCGTCCCGTGGGGTGAAAAACTGTTTTTT.

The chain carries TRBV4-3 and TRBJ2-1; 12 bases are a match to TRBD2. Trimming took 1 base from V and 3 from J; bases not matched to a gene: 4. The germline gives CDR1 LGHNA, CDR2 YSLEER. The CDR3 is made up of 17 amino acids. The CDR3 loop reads CASSQGLAGAGYNEQFF. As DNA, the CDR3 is TGCGCCAGCAGCCAAGGACTAGCGGGAGCCGGCTACAATGAGCAGTTCTTC.

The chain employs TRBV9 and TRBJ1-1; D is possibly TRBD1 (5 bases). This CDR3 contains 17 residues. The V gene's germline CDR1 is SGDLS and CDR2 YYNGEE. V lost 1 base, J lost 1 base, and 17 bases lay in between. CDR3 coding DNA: TGTGCCAGCAGCGTATCCATCGACAGAACCCAGAACACTGAAGCTTTCTTT. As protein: CASSVSIDRTQNTEAFF.

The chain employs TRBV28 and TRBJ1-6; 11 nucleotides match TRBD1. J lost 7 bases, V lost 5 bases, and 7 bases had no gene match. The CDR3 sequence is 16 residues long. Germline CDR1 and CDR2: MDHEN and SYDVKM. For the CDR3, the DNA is TGTGCCAGCAGTGCCCGGGACAGGGGGTGGAATTCACCCCTCCACTTT. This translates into CASSARDRGWNSPLHF.

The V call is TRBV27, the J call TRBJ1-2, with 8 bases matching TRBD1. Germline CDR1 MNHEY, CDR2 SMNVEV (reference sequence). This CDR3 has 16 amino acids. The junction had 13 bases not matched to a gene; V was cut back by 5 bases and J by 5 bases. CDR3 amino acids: CASSDGQGAAEYGYTF. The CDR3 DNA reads TGTGCCAGCAGTGATGGACAGGGCGCAGCGGAATATGGCTACACCTTC.

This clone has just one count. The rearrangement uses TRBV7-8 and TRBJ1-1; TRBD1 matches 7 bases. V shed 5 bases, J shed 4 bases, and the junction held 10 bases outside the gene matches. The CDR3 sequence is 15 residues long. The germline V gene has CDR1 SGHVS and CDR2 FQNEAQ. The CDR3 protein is CASSVRGGGGTEAFF. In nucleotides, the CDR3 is TGTGCCAGCAGCGTCAGAGGGGGCGGTGGCACTGAAGCTTTCTTT.

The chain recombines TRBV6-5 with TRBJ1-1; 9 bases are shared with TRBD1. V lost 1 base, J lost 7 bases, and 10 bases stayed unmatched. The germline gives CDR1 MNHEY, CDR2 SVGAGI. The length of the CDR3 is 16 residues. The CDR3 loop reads CASSYLTGTGYNEAFF. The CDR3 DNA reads TGTGCCAGCAGTTACTTGACCGGGACAGGGTATAATGAAGCTTTCTTT.

CDR3 residues: CATSGPSRVDNGNTIYF. CDR3 sequence (DNA): TGTGCCACCAGCGGGCCCTCCAGGGTAGATAATGGAAACACCATATATTTT. The gene calls are TRBV15 and TRBJ1-3, with a possible D match to TRBD1 (5 bases). Germline lookup yields CDR1 LNHNV and CDR2 YYDKDF (reference sequence). The germline V and J ends were trimmed by 5 bases and 3 bases, with 20 bases remaining between them. The CDR3 is made up of 17 amino acids.

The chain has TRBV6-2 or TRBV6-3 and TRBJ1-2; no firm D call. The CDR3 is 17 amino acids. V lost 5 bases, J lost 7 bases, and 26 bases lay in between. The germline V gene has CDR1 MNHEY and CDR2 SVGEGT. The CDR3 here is CASSDNPGSGGNRGYTF. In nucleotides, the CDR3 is TGTGCCAGCAGTGATAACCCCGGGAGCGGTGGGAATCGTGGCTACACCTTC.

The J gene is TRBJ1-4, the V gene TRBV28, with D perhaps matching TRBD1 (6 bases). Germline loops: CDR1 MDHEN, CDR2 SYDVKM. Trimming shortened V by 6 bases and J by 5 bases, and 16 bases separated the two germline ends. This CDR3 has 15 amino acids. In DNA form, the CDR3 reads TGTGCCAGCAGCCCCGGGGGGCAGCAAAATGAAAAACTGTTTTTT. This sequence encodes CASSPGGQQNEKLFF. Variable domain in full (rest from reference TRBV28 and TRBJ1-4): DVKVTQSSRYLVKRTGEKVFLECVQDMDHENMFWYRQDPGLGLRLIYFSYDVKMKEKGDIPEGYSVSREKKERFSLILESASTNQTSMYLCASSPGGQQNEKLFFGSGTQLSVL.

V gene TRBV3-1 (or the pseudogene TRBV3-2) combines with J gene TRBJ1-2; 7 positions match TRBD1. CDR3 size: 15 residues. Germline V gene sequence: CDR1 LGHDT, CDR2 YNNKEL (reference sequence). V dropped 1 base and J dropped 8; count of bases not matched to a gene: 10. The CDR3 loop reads CASSQADRESKGYTF. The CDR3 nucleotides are TGTGCCAGCAGCCAAGCCGACAGGGAAAGTAAGGGCTACACCTTC.

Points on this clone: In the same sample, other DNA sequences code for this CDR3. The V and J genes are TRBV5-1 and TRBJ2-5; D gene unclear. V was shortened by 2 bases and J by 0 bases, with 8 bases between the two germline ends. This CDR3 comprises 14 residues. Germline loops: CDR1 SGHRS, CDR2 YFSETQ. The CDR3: CASSFQGDQETQYF. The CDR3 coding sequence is TGCGCCAGCAGCTTTCAAGGAGACCAAGAGACCCAGTACTTC.

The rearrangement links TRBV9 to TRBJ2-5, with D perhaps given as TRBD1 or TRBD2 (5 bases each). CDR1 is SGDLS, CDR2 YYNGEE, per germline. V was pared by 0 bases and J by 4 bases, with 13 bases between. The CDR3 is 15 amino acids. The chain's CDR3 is CASSVASGGGETQYF. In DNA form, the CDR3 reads TGTGCCAGCAGCGTAGCTTCTGGGGGTGGAGAGACCCAGTACTTC.

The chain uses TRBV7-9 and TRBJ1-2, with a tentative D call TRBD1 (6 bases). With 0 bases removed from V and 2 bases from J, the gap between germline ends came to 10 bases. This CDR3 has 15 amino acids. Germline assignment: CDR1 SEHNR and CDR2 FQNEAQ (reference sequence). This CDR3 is CASSLADRTNYGYTF. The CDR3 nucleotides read TGTGCCAGCAGCTTAGCCGACAGGACGAACTATGGCTACACCTTC.

The CDR3 is CASTTADSYGYTF. CDR3 nucleotides: TGTGCCAGCACTACCGCAGATTCCTATGGCTACACCTTC. The chain joins TRBV6-6 to TRBJ1-2; D gene unclear. The CDR3 has 13 amino acids. V was clipped by 7 bases and J by 4 bases, with 13 bases between them. Germline V gene lookup returns CDR1 MNHNY and CDR2 SVGAGI (reference sequence).

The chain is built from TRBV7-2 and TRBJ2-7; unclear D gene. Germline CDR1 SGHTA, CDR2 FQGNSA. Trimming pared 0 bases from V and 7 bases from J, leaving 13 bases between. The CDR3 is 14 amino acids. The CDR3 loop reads CASSLATTEAEQYF. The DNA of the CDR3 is TGTGCCAGCAGCTTAGCTACCACCGAGGCAGAGCAGTACTTC.

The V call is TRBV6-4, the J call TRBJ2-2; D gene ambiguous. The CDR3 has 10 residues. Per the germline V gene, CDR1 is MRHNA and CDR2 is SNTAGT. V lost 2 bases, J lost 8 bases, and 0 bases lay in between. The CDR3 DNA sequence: TGTGCCAGCAGTGACGGGGAGCTGTTTTTT. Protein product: CASSDGELFF.

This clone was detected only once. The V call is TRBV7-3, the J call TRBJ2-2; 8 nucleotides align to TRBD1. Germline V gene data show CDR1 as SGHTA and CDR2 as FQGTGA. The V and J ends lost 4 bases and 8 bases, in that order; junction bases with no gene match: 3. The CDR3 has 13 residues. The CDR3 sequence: CASSSGGAGELFF. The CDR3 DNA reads TGTGCCAGCAGCTCAGGGGGCGCGGGGGAGCTGTTTTTT. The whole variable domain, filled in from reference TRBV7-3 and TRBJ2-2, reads GAGVSQTPSNKVTEKGKYVELRCDPISGHTALYWYRQSLGQGPEFLIYFQGTGAADDSGLPNDRFFAVRPEGSVSTLKIQRTERGDSAVYLCASSSGGAGELFFGEGSRLTVL.

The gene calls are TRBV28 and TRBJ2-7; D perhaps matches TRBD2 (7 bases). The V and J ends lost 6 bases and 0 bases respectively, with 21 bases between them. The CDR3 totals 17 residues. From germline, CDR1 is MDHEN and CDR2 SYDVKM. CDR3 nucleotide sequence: TGTGCCAGCAGATTGGGGGGCGGGGGACACCTCTCCTACGAGCAGTACTTC. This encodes CASRLGGGGHLSYEQYF.

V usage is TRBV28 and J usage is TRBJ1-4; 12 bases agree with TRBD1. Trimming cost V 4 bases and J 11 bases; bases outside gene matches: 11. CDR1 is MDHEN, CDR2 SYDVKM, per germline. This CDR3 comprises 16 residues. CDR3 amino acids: CASSSGQGAMSRKLFF. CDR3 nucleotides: TGTGCCAGCAGTTCGGGACAGGGGGCGATGTCGAGGAAACTGTTTTTT.